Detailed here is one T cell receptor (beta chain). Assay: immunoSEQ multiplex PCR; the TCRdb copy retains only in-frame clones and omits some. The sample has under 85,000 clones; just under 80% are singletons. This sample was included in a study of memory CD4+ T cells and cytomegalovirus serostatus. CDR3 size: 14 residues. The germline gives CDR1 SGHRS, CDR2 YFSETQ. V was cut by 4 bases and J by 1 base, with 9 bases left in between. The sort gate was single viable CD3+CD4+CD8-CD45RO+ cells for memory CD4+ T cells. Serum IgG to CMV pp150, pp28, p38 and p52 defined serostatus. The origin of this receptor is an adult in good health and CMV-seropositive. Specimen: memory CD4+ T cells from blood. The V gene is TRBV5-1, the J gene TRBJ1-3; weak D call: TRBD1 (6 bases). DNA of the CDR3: TGCGCCAGCAGCGATACAGGGTCTGGAAACACCATATATTTT. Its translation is CASSDTGSGNTIYF.